This T cell receptor beta chain was recorded in a study of identical twins. Each CDR3 protein gets one entry after TCRdb re-called the 5' RACE reads with MiXCR. The sample has roughly 260,000 distinct CDR3 sequences, 7% to 8.5% seen once. The CDR3 loop spans 15 amino acids. Germline CDR1 reads SGDLS; CDR2 reads YYNGEE. J lost 10 bases, V lost 0 bases, and 10 bases had no gene match. This clonotype occurred a few times. This sample also appeared in a second study, on yellow fever vaccine responses in identical twins.

The sample taken for sequencing was CD8+ T cells sorted from blood. J is TRBJ2-1 and V is TRBV9, with 7 bases identical to TRBD1. The TCR was taken from a woman younger than 35 in good health. In DNA form, the CDR3 reads TGTGCCAGCAGCGTAGCTACGAAGGGGGCGGGCGAGCAGTTCTTC. Translated, it gives CASSVATKGAGEQFF.